The 17 T cell receptor beta chains reported below all come from one sample, sequenced in a study of CD8+CD57+ T cells in acquired aplastic anemia. Investigators profiled TCR beta VDJ and CDR3 from genomic DNA template. TCRdb passed the reads through MiXCR, listing each CDR3 protein once. The sample carries hundreds of thousands of distinct CDR3 sequences, about half recorded once. In patients chosen for sequencing, flow cytometry had shown CD8+CD57+ cell expansion. Material: sorted CD4+, CD8+, or CD8+CD57+ T cells (not recorded which) from PBMCs. The receptors originated from a human donor with aplastic anemia.

The genes are TRBV2 and TRBJ2-2; the D gene is possibly TRBD1 (6 bases). V lost 4 bases to trimming and J lost 2 bases, with 8 bases between them. Germline V lookup: CDR1 SNHLY, CDR2 FYNNEI. The CDR3 length is 14 residues. The CDR3 coding sequence is TGTGCCAGCAGTGTGGACAGCAACACCGGGGAGCTGTTTTTT. Amino acid sequence: CASSVDSNTGELFF.

This clonotype showed up many times. The V and J genes are TRBV3-1 and TRBJ1-2; TRBD1 might be the D (5 bases). The CDR3 is 15 amino acids. With 0 bases removed from V and 4 bases from J, the gap between germline ends came to 12 bases. Germline V gives CDR1 LGHDT, CDR2 YNNKEL (reference sequence). The CDR3 nucleotides are TGTGCCAGCAGCCAAGAATGGGGGGAAGGCTATGGCTACACCTTC. Translation gives CASSQEWGEGYGYTF.

About this clonotype: The germline gene is not matched at one end of the junction; a read error may be the cause. The chain employs TRBV5-4 and TRBJ2-1, with 9 bases that match TRBD1. The CDR3 is 15 amino acids. Germline assignment: CDR1 SGHNT and CDR2 YYREEE (reference sequence). The CDR3 sequence is CASSITGGGFNEQLF. In DNA form, the CDR3 reads TGTGCCAGCAGCATAACAGGGGGCGGGTTCAATGAGCAGCTCTTC.

This clonotype occurred many times. The rearrangement uses TRBV19 and TRBJ2-1; possibly TRBD2 for D (5 bases). The CDR3 is 14 residues long. The V and J ends lost 2 bases and 8 bases respectively, with 13 bases between them. Germline V gene lookup returns CDR1 LNHDA and CDR2 SQIVND (reference sequence). The CDR3 loop is CASSISRTSYEQFF. The CDR3, as DNA: TGTGCCAGTAGTATATCACGAACTAGTTATGAGCAGTTCTTC.

V gene TRBV2 combines with J gene TRBJ2-7, with 9 bases identical to TRBD1. Germline trimming cut 6 bases from V and 5 bases from J; bases unmatched to any gene: 11. The CDR3 has 15 amino acids. Germline loops: CDR1 SNHLY, CDR2 FYNNEI. CDR3 nucleotides: TGTGCCAGCAGCGAAACAGGGGGCGCAGGCGACGAGCAGTACTTC. Translation gives CASSETGGAGDEQYF.

The chain has TRBV28 and TRBJ1-3; 8 bases line up with TRBD1. The CDR3 covers 15 residues. With V trimmed by 6 bases and J by 3 bases, 7 bases remained unmatched. The germline gives CDR1 MDHEN, CDR2 SYDVKM. Here the CDR3 reads CASRTGGQSGNTIYF. Written as DNA, the CDR3 is TGTGCCAGCAGAACAGGGGGGCAGAGTGGAAACACCATATATTTT.

This clonotype was counted only a few times. This chain links TRBV19 with TRBJ1-5; maybe TRBD1 (5 bases). Germline CDR1 and CDR2: LNHDA and SQIVND (reference sequence). Deletions cut 8 bases from V and 2 bases from J, with 13 bases between. The CDR3 contains 14 residues. The CDR3 spells CASENGGGNQPQHF. The CDR3, as DNA: TGTGCCAGTGAGAATGGAGGGGGCAATCAGCCCCAGCATTTT.

This clonotype was seen repeatedly, ten times or more. The chain joins TRBV2 to TRBJ2-2; 9 bases align to TRBD1. The length of the CDR3 is 15 residues. Germline values: CDR1 SNHLY, CDR2 FYNNEI. The junction had 8 bases not matched to a gene; V was cut back by 8 bases and J by 4 bases. The CDR3 DNA reads TGTGCCAGCGGACTCGGGACAGGGTTCACCGGGGAGCTGTTTTTT. This sequence encodes CASGLGTGFTGELFF.

The sample holds many counts of this clonotype. At one end, the junction sequence differs from germline, possibly due to a read error. This sequence joins TRBV12-3 or TRBV12-4 and TRBJ2-7; D is uncertain. There are 15 residues in the CDR3. This CDR3 is CASTSSVGASHEQYF. In DNA, the CDR3 is TGTGCCAGCACCTCCTCTGTGGGTGCCTCCCACGAGCAGTACTTC.

The chain uses TRBV5-1 and TRBJ2-1, with 8 bases identical to TRBD2. Germline V gene sequence: CDR1 SGHRS, CDR2 YFSETQ. The length of the CDR3 is 15 residues. The trim removed 9 bases at V and 6 bases at J, leaving 14 bases unmatched. For the CDR3, the DNA is TGCGCCAACTCCCGGGGGGGGGGGGGTGGCAATGAGCAGTTCTTC. Translation gives CANSRGGGGGNEQFF.

This clonotype was detected only a few times. A much more abundant neighbour one base away suggests this may be a read error. The gene calls are TRBV3-1 and TRBJ1-6; D gene unclear. The CDR3 has 14 residues. The germline CDR1 and CDR2 sequences are LGHDT and YNNKEL (reference sequence). The CDR3 is CASSQARSASPLRF. CDR3 nucleotide sequence: TGTGCCAGCAGCCAAGCCAGATCGGCATCACCCCTCCGCTTT.

About this clonotype itself: It may be a read error: a sequence one base away is much more abundant. The CDR3 does not end in the conserved phenylalanine or tryptophan, so this is likely a read error. J is TRBJ2-5 and V is TRBV6-1; D perhaps matches TRBD1 (6 bases). The germline V gene has CDR1 MNHNS and CDR2 SASEGT. The V end was cut by 8 bases, the J end by 3 bases, with 10 bases between. The CDR3 runs to 12 residues. The CDR3 here is CASSRQEETQYL. CDR3 DNA: TGTGCCAGCTCCCGACAGGAAGAGACCCAGTACCTC.

Notes on this clonotype: A much larger clone sits a single nucleotide away, making a read error possible. The chain uses TRBV5-1 and TRBJ1-5; D uncertain. Per germline, CDR1 SGHRS and CDR2 YFSETQ. This CDR3 contains 15 residues. Trimming stripped 1 base from V and 2 bases from J, with 10 bases between. The DNA for the CDR3 is TGCGCCAGCAGCTTGATGTCCGGGGGCAATCAGCCCCAGCATTTT. Its translation is CASSLMSGGNQPQHF.

The chain joins TRBV9 to TRBJ1-3; D uncertain. CDR3 length equals 16 residues. The germline V gene has CDR1 SGDLS and CDR2 YYNGEE. V lost 5 bases and J 4 bases, leaving 19 bases between the germline ends. CDR3 loop: CASRPGPKAEGNTIYF. CDR3 nucleotide sequence: TGTGCCAGCAGACCCGGACCGAAAGCCGAAGGAAACACCATATATTTT.

This chain connects TRBV29-1 to TRBJ2-5; D is unresolved. CDR3 length: 14 residues. The V gene's germline CDR1 is SQVTM and CDR2 ANQGSEA. V lost 3 bases to trimming and J lost 0 bases, with 11 bases between them. CDR3 protein: CSVEGSRYQETQYF. DNA of the CDR3: TGCAGCGTTGAGGGCAGCCGGTACCAAGAGACCCAGTACTTC.

This clonotype was detected many times. The chain is built from TRBV7-7 and TRBJ2-5, with 9 bases lining up with TRBD1. The CDR3 has 15 amino acids. CDR1 is SSHAT, CDR2 FNYEAQ, per germline (reference sequence). The CDR3 sequence: CASTRGQGNQETQYF. DNA for the CDR3: TGTGCTAGTACCCGGGGACAGGGTAACCAAGAGACCCAGTACTTC.

This CDR3 reads CATSRGGQETQYF. In DNA form, the CDR3 reads TGTGCCACCAGCAGAGGAGGCCAGGAGACCCAGTACTTC. The V call is TRBV15, the J call TRBJ2-5; the D is unclear. This CDR3 region has 13 residues. Germline V gives CDR1 LNHNV, CDR2 YYDKDF (reference sequence). The V gene lost 1 base and the J gene lost 5 bases, with 8 bases spanning the gap.